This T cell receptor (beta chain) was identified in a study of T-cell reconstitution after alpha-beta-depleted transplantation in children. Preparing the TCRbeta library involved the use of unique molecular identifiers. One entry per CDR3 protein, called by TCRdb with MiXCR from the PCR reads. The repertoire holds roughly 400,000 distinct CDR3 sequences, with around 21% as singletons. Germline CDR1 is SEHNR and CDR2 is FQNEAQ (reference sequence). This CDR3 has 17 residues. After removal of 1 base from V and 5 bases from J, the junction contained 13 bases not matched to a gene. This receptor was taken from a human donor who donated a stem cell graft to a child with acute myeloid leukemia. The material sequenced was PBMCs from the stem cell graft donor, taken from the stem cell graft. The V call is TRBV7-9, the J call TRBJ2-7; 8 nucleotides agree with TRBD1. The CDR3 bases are TGTGCCAGCAGCTTAGAGCCCGGGAGACAGGGGAACGACGAGCAGTACTTC. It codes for CASSLEPGRQGNDEQYF.